Shown below are 28 T cell receptor beta chains from a single sample sequenced in a study of CD8 T cells in ankylosing spondylitis. Study findings and constraints: Several highly homologous variants made up a TCR beta motif, and this motif appeared characteristic of ankylosing spondylitis blood.

No antigen is known for these receptors. TCRdb re-called the 5' RACE reads through MiXCR, storing one row per CDR3 protein. Of about 840,000 distinct CDR3 sequences listed, 12% are singletons. Sequencing input: blood, either unsorted or a sorted T cell fraction (not recorded which). Every receptor here comes from a male donor with ankylosing spondylitis.

The V and J genes are TRBV27 and TRBJ2-2, with D tentatively TRBD2 (7 bases). Germline values: CDR1 MNHEY, CDR2 SMNVEV (reference sequence). The CDR3 has 14 amino acids. V shed 8 bases and J shed 5 bases, with 15 bases lying between them. The CDR3, as DNA: TGTGCCAGCCATCGCAGGGGAGGGACCGGGGAGCTGTTTTTT. Its translation is CASHRRGGTGELFF.

This chain joins TRBV20-1 and TRBJ2-3, with TRBD1 identical over 7 bases. J gave up 4 bases and V 3 bases, and 19 bases lay outside the gene matches. The germline V gene has CDR1 DFQATT and CDR2 SNEGSKA (reference sequence). The CDR3 consists of 18 residues. The CDR3 loop reads CSASGPWGTEGVADTQYF. Here the CDR3 DNA reads TGCAGTGCTAGCGGTCCCTGGGGGACAGAAGGAGTCGCAGATACGCAGTATTTT.

V usage is TRBV5-5 and J usage is TRBJ2-3; 10 nucleotides agree with TRBD2. Per germline, CDR1 SGHKS and CDR2 YYEKEE (reference sequence). The ends lost 4 bases at V and 4 bases at J; junction bases unmatched: 6. The CDR3 is made up of 15 amino acids. The DNA for the CDR3 is TGTGCCAGCAGCGGGACTAGCGTTGGGGCAGATACGCAGTATTTT. This encodes CASSGTSVGADTQYF.

This clonotype showed up many times. The chain is built from TRBV6-2 or TRBV6-3 and TRBJ1-4, with D tentatively TRBD1 (6 bases). Per germline, CDR1 MNHEY and CDR2 SVGEGT. The CDR3 spans 16 residues. Trimming removed 2 bases from V and 8 bases from J, with 18 bases in between. The CDR3 loop is CASSYPPGQRNEKLFF. The DNA for the CDR3 is TGTGCCAGCAGTTACCCGCCGGGACAACGGAACGAAAAACTGTTTTTT.

V and J are TRBV10-2 and TRBJ1-5; D is unresolved. Trimming removed 1 base from V and 4 bases from J, with 11 bases in between. Germline CDR1 reads WSHSY; CDR2 reads SAAADI. The CDR3 is 15 amino acids. CDR3 DNA sequence: TGCGCCAGCAGTGAGTTGGGTGGAGGAAATCAGCCCCAGCATTTT. The encoded protein is CASSELGGGNQPQHF.

V and J are TRBV7-2 and TRBJ2-2; D is ambiguous. There are 16 residues in the CDR3. The germline CDR1 and CDR2 sequences are SGHTA and FQGNSA. Trimming left V 6 bases short and J 1 base short, with 15 bases between. CDR3 bases: TGTGCCAGCAGTCCAACGATTCTCCGGAACACCGGGGAGCTGTTTTTT. Translated: CASSPTILRNTGELFF.

The gene calls are TRBV28 and TRBJ2-1; 10 bases agree with TRBD2. Looked up from germline, CDR1 is MDHEN and CDR2 is SYDVKM. V lost 6 bases, J lost 13 bases, and 12 bases stayed unmatched. The CDR3 runs to 14 residues. CDR3 sequence reads: CASSPGGLASIQFF. DNA of the CDR3: TGTGCCAGCAGCCCTGGGGGACTAGCGTCAATACAGTTCTTC.

This clonotype was recorded a few times. The rearrangement joins TRBV10-2 to TRBJ2-2; D gene ambiguous. The germline V gene has CDR1 WSHSY and CDR2 SAAADI. V shed 3 bases and J shed 0 bases, with 8 bases lying between them. CDR3 length: 15 residues. The CDR3 reads CASSEFIPNTGELFF. DNA for the CDR3: TGCGCCAGCAGTGAATTTATCCCGAACACCGGGGAGCTGTTTTTT.

The V and J genes are TRBV6-4 and TRBJ1-1; D unresolved. Germline assignment: CDR1 MRHNA and CDR2 SNTAGT. Trimming removed 2 bases at V and 7 bases at J, with 8 bases between. The CDR3 sequence is 12 residues long. The CDR3, as DNA: TGTGCCAGCAGTGACCCTCCGGGTGAAGCTTTCTTT. Translated, it gives CASSDPPGEAFF.

This clonotype came up many times. The genes are TRBV3-1 and TRBJ2-1; D is perhaps TRBD1 (6 bases). CDR1 LGHDT and CDR2 YNNKEL come from the germline V gene (reference sequence). The CDR3 runs 16 residues. V was cut by 0 bases and J by 5 bases, with 14 bases left in between. As DNA, the CDR3 is TGTGCCAGCAGCCAAGATCGGCAGGGGCGGGACAATGAGCAGTTCTTC. Translated, it gives CASSQDRQGRDNEQFF.

This clonotype has a count of ten or more. The chain joins TRBV20-1 to TRBJ1-2, with D tentatively TRBD1 (5 bases). The CDR3 runs 12 residues. Germline loops: CDR1 DFQATT, CDR2 SNEGSKA (reference sequence). V lost 3 bases, J lost 2 bases, and 7 bases lay in between. CDR3 DNA sequence: TGCAGTGCTAGTCAGGGCAACTATGGCTACACCTTC. Amino acid sequence: CSASQGNYGYTF.

The V and J genes are TRBV4-3 and TRBJ2-1, with TRBD2 matching 7 bases. The CDR3 loop spans 20 amino acids. Germline loops: CDR1 LGHNA, CDR2 YSLEER. The J segment lost 1 base and the V segment lost 1 base, leaving 16 bases of the junction unmatched. Written as DNA, the CDR3 is TGCGCCAGCAGCCAAGTTTCGGTTTCGTGGGAGGGGCGTTCCTACAATGAGCAGTTCTTC. Translated: CASSQVSVSWEGRSYNEQFF.

In its sample, this clonotype was seen a few times. The CDR3 DNA reads as TGTGCCAGCAGCCATCCTAGGGGCCAAGGGGGCGGTGAAAAACTGTTTTTT. Translation gives CASSHPRGQGGGEKLFF. The chain carries TRBV4-2 and TRBJ1-4, with 7 bases identical to TRBD1. The CDR3 loop spans 17 amino acids. The trim removed 3 bases at V and 7 bases at J, leaving 14 bases unmatched. Germline V CDR1 and CDR2: LGHNA, YNFKEQ.

The DNA for the CDR3 is TGTGCCAGCAGGACCCAGGGGGCGAATGAGCAGTTCTTC. Protein product: CASRTQGANEQFF. This chain joins TRBV11-3 and TRBJ2-1; 8 nucleotides agree with TRBD1. CDR1 is SGHNT, CDR2 YENEEA, per germline. J was trimmed by 7 bases and V by 6 bases; bases with no gene match: 5. This CDR3 is 13 amino acids long.

This clonotype was counted between two and nine times. This chain connects TRBV11-1 to TRBJ1-2, with D perhaps TRBD1 (6 bases). The CDR3 loop spans 15 amino acids. Trimming removed 2 bases at V and 3 bases at J, with 13 bases between. Looked up from germline, CDR1 is SGHAT and CDR2 is FQDESV (reference sequence). CDR3 in amino acids: CASSLLTGYDYGYTF. The CDR3 nucleotides are TGTGCCAGCAGCTTACTGACAGGTTACGACTATGGCTACACCTTC.

J is TRBJ2-7 and V is TRBV4-3; weak D call: TRBD2 (5 bases). This CDR3 spans 15 amino acids. The germline gives CDR1 LGHNA, CDR2 YSLEER. V dropped 4 bases and J dropped 1 base, with 14 bases sitting between them. CDR3: CASSRAVLESYEQYF. In DNA, the CDR3 is TGCGCCAGCAGCCGAGCGGTGCTAGAGTCCTACGAGCAGTACTTC.

This clonotype was observed at least ten times. J is TRBJ1-2 and V is TRBV5-1; D is unresolved. Germline V gene data show CDR1 as SGHRS and CDR2 as YFSETQ. The V end was cut by 5 bases, the J end by 2 bases, with 10 bases between. The length of the CDR3 is 13 residues. The CDR3 protein is CASRHAANYGYTF. CDR3 coding DNA: TGCGCCAGCAGGCACGCGGCGAACTATGGCTACACCTTC.

This clonotype was counted many times. V gene TRBV20-1 combines with J gene TRBJ2-1; 9 bases line up with TRBD2. The germline gives CDR1 DFQATT, CDR2 SNEGSKA (reference sequence). After removal of 5 bases from V and 8 bases from J, the junction contained 13 bases not matched to a gene. CDR3 length: 15 residues. The CDR3 bases are TGCAGTGCTCCCGGGACTAGCAGCCGTTTGTATGAGCAGTTCTTC. Translating it yields CSAPGTSSRLYEQFF.

The CDR3 region has the DNA TGCGCCAGCAGCTTGGGAATTTTGGGACAGGCTAGGTACGAGCAGTACTTC. This gives the protein CASSLGILGQARYEQYF. The chain carries TRBV5-1 and TRBJ2-7, with 8 positions matching TRBD1. Losses at the gene ends were 0 bases for V and 4 bases for J; bases not matched to a gene: 12. Per the germline V gene, CDR1 is SGHRS and CDR2 is YFSETQ. The CDR3 totals 17 residues.

The table lists this clonotype with a few counts. This chain uses TRBV6-2 or TRBV6-3 with TRBJ2-1; D is undetermined. The V gene lost 0 bases and the J gene lost 8 bases, with 8 bases spanning the gap. CDR1 and CDR2 (germline): MNHEY, SVGEGT. The CDR3 consists of 13 residues. CDR3 amino acids: CASSYSRWHEQFF. CDR3 nucleotides: TGTGCCAGCAGTTACTCGAGATGGCATGAGCAGTTCTTC.

This clonotype occurred many times. V usage is TRBV5-1 and J usage is TRBJ2-2, with 12 positions matching TRBD2. V trimming: 4 bases; J trimming: 7 bases; junction bases outside the gene matches: 5. This CDR3 comprises 15 residues. CDR1 is SGHRS and CDR2 is YFSETQ in the germline V gene. CDR3 sequence (DNA): TGCGCCAGCAGCGTGACTAGCGGGAGTATCGGGGAGCTGTTTTTT. Translated, it gives CASSVTSGSIGELFF.

The chain is built from TRBV11-1 and TRBJ2-5; D uncertain. The CDR3 extends over 18 amino acids. Germline loops: CDR1 SGHAT, CDR2 FQDESV (reference sequence). With 1 base removed from V and 1 base from J, the gap between germline ends came to 19 bases. CDR3 nucleotides: TGTGCCAGCAGCTTAGGTGCGGCTAGTTTACCCACCCAAGAGACCCAGTACTTC. It codes for CASSLGAASLPTQETQYF. The full variable domain, rest sourced from reference TRBV11-1 and TRBJ2-5, is EAEVAQSPRYKITEKSQAVAFWCDPISGHATLYWYRQILGQGPELLVQFQDESVVDDSQLPKDRFSAERLKGVDSTLKIQPAELGDSAMYLCASSLGAASLPTQETQYFGPGTRLLVL.

This clonotype was picked up a small number of times. J is TRBJ1-1 and V is TRBV20-1, with TRBD1 as a possible D gene (6 bases). This CDR3 has 14 amino acids. V lost 0 bases to trimming and J lost 6 bases, with 14 bases between them. Germline-derived CDR1 and CDR2 are DFQATT and SNEGSKA (reference sequence). Here the CDR3 reads CSARDRRGRAEAFF. The DNA of the CDR3 is TGCAGTGCTAGAGATCGGAGGGGGAGAGCTGAAGCTTTCTTT.

This clonotype was observed a handful of times. The chain uses TRBV27 and TRBJ2-7; a weak D match, TRBD1 (6 bases). The germline gives CDR1 MNHEY, CDR2 SMNVEV (reference sequence). Trimming cost V 9 bases and J 6 bases, with 15 bases left between them. CDR3 size: 12 residues. The CDR3 sequence: CARLWGQSEQYF. CDR3 DNA: TGTGCCAGACTTTGGGGACAATCCGAGCAGTACTTC.

V usage is TRBV12-3 or TRBV12-4 and J usage is TRBJ1-4; TRBD1 might be the D (5 bases). There are 15 residues in the CDR3. V lost 6 bases to trimming and J lost 4 bases, with 15 bases between them. This CDR3 reads CASRPNGGFNEKLFF. Written as DNA, the CDR3 is TGTGCCAGCAGACCTAATGGGGGTTTTAATGAAAAACTGTTTTTT.

This rearrangement joins TRBV12-3 or TRBV12-4 to TRBJ2-7; 8 bases line up with TRBD2. The CDR3 sequence is 15 residues long. The V gene end was trimmed by 3 bases and the J gene end by 2 bases; junction bases not matched to a gene: 6. CDR3 region: CASSLPGRAPYEQYF. In DNA, the CDR3 is TGTGCCAGCAGTTTGCCCGGGAGGGCCCCCTACGAGCAGTACTTC.

The chain links TRBV4-3 to TRBJ2-5; D may be TRBD1 (6 bases). Germline values: CDR1 LGHNA, CDR2 YSLEER. CDR3 length: 15 amino acids. V was pared by 2 bases and J by 4 bases, with 14 bases between. For the CDR3, the DNA is TGCGCCAGCAGCCAATCAGGCAGGGGACGAGAGACCCAGTACTTC. It encodes CASSQSGRGRETQYF.

This clonotype has more than one count but fewer than ten. The chain is built from TRBV6-6 and TRBJ1-1; perhaps TRBD1 as D (6 bases). The CDR3 sequence is 12 residues long. Germline lookup yields CDR1 MNHNY and CDR2 SVGAGI (reference sequence). Trimming took 5 bases from V and 10 from J, leaving 14 bases between them. Here the CDR3 reads CASSPTGIRAFF. Here the CDR3 DNA reads TGTGCCAGCAGTCCAACAGGGATTCGAGCTTTCTTT.